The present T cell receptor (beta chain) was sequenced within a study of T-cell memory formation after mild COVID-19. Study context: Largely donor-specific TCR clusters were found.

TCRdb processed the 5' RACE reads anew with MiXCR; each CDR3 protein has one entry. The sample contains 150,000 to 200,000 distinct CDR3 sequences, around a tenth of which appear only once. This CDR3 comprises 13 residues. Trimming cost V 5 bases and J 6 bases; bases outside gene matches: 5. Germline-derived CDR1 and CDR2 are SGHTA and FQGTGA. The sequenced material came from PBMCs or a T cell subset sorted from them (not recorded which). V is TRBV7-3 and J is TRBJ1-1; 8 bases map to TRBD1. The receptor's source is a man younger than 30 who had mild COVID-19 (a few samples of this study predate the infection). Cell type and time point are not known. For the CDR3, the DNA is TGTGCCAGCAGCACAGGGGGGAGCTCTGAAGCTTTCTTT. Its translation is CASSTGGSSEAFF.